A single sample is the source of the 17 T cell receptor beta chains below, sequenced in a study of blood T cell repertoires in COVID-19. Only in-frame clones appear in the TCRdb table, and some are missing; sequencing was by immunoSEQ multiplex PCR. The sample has fewer than 250,000 clones, over 70% seen once. Sequencing was done on a sample of peripheral blood. The receptor set was obtained from a man between 60 and 75 years old with acute or convalescent COVID-19.

The chain is built from TRBV12-5 and TRBJ1-2, with a weak D call TRBD1 (6 bases). Looked up from germline, CDR1 is LGHNT and CDR2 is FRNRAP. The CDR3 totals 14 residues. V lost 5 bases, J lost 8 bases, and 18 bases lay in between. This CDR3 is CASGPGLGGGGYTF. The CDR3 DNA reads TGTGCTAGTGGTCCCGGTTTAGGGGGTGGCGGCTACACCTTC. Based on the CDR3 plus reference TRBV12-5 and TRBJ1-2, the full variable domain is DARVTQTPRHKVTEMGQEVTMRCQPILGHNTVFWYRQTMMQGLELLAYFRNRAPLDDSGMPKDRFSAEMPDATLATLKIQPSEPRDSAVYFCASGPGLGGGGYTFGSGTRLTVV.

The chain carries TRBV7-9 and TRBJ1-2; D remains unclear. The CDR3 length is 13 residues. V lost 1 base and J 5 bases, leaving 8 bases between the germline ends. The germline V gene has CDR1 SEHNR and CDR2 FQNEAQ (reference sequence). CDR3 loop: CASSLGTEYGYTF. CDR3 in DNA: TGTGCCAGCAGCTTAGGAACAGAGTATGGCTACACCTTC. Complete variable domain (other parts from reference TRBV7-9 and TRBJ1-2): DTGVSQNPRHKITKRGQNVTFRCDPISEHNRLYWYRQTLGQGPEFLTYFQNEAQLEKSRLLSDRFSAERPKGSFSTLEIQRTEQGDSAMYLCASSLGTEYGYTFGSGTRLTVV.

This rearrangement joins TRBV2 to TRBJ1-5, with D possibly matching TRBD1 (5 bases). Trimming stripped 0 bases from V and 6 bases from J, with 12 bases between. CDR3 size: 15 residues. Germline assignment: CDR1 SNHLY and CDR2 FYNNEI. The DNA of the CDR3 is TGTGCCAGCAGTGAAGCGGGAGGGAGGGGTCAGCCCCAGCATTTT. Encoded protein: CASSEAGGRGQPQHF.

The chain couples TRBV4-2 to TRBJ1-1; D gene uncertain. Germline V gene lookup returns CDR1 LGHNA and CDR2 YNFKEQ. Trimming stripped 0 bases from V and 2 bases from J, with 10 bases between. This CDR3 contains 15 residues. The CDR3: CASSQEERSNTEAFF. In DNA form, the CDR3 reads TGTGCCAGCAGCCAAGAAGAGCGGTCCAACACTGAAGCTTTCTTT.

The chain employs TRBV19 and TRBJ1-2; 8 nucleotides agree with TRBD1. Germline loops: CDR1 LNHDA, CDR2 SQIVND (reference sequence). Trimming at V came to 5 bases and at J to 5 bases, leaving 7 bases not matched to a gene. There are 14 residues in the CDR3. The chain's CDR3 is CASSGAGGQYGYTF. The CDR3 coding sequence is TGTGCCAGTAGTGGGGCAGGGGGCCAGTATGGCTACACCTTC.

This clone was detected once. This chain links TRBV7-6 with TRBJ1-5; D is ambiguous. V lost 2 bases to trimming and J lost 6 bases, with 17 bases between them. CDR1 and CDR2 (germline): SGHVS, FNYEAQ. CDR3 size: 16 residues. The CDR3: CASSLMGGQVGQPQHF. In nucleotides, the CDR3 is TGTGCCAGCAGCTTAATGGGCGGGCAGGTCGGTCAGCCCCAGCATTTT. Drawing the rest from reference TRBV7-6 and TRBJ1-5, the complete variable domain is GAGVSQSPRYKVTKRGQDVALRCDPISGHVSLYWYRQALGQGPEFLTYFNYEAQQDKSGLPNDRFSAERPEGSISTLTIQRTEQRDSAMYRCASSLMGGQVGQPQHFGDGTRLSIL.

This chain connects TRBV6-2 or TRBV6-3 to TRBJ2-6, with TRBD1 identical over 7 bases. The germline gives CDR1 MNHEY, CDR2 SVGEGT. Trimming removed 2 bases from V and 0 bases from J; junction bases left unmatched: 13. The CDR3 spans 20 residues. The CDR3 is CASSYPGQMLLSSGANVLTF. The CDR3 region has the DNA TGTGCCAGCAGTTACCCGGGACAGATGCTGCTTAGCTCTGGGGCCAACGTCCTGACTTTC.

This chain joins TRBV5-1 and TRBJ2-1; 7 bases line up with TRBD2. This CDR3 has 15 residues. Germline V lookup: CDR1 SGHRS, CDR2 YFSETQ. J was trimmed by 0 bases and V by 5 bases; bases with no gene match: 5. CDR3 bases: TGCGCCAGCAGGCCCGGGACTACCTCCTACAATGAGCAGTTCTTC. Its translation is CASRPGTTSYNEQFF.

The chain uses TRBV6-5 and TRBJ2-7; D may be TRBD1 (6 bases). CDR3 length: 13 amino acids. Per the germline V gene, CDR1 is MNHEY and CDR2 is SVGAGI. V lost 8 bases and J 5 bases, leaving 16 bases between the germline ends. The CDR3: CASQEQPGDEQYF. As DNA, the CDR3 is TGTGCCAGCCAAGAGCAGCCAGGGGACGAGCAGTACTTC.

V and J are TRBV19 and TRBJ2-4, with TRBD1 identical over 9 bases. The CDR3 totals 13 residues. Germline V gene sequence: CDR1 LNHDA, CDR2 SQIVND (reference sequence). Trimming cost V 9 bases and J 8 bases; bases outside gene matches: 8. This CDR3 reads CASADRGGDIQYF. CDR3 in DNA: TGTGCCAGCGCGGACAGGGGAGGCGACATTCAGTACTTC. The full variable domain, its missing parts supplied by reference TRBV19 and TRBJ2-4, is DGGITQSPKYLFRKEGQNVTLSCEQNLNHDAMYWYRQDPGQGLRLIYYSQIVNDFQKGDIAEGYSVSREKKESFPLTVTSAQKNPTAFYLCASADRGGDIQYFGAGTRLSVL.

V and J are TRBV5-1 and TRBJ2-7, with TRBD2 matching 11 bases. Germline loops: CDR1 SGHRS, CDR2 YFSETQ. The CDR3 is 15 residues long. The ends lost 5 bases at V and 4 bases at J; junction bases unmatched: 8. CDR3 bases: TGCGCCAGCAGTAGCGGGAGGGCCTTTGTGTACGAGCAGTACTTC. Translating it yields CASSSGRAFVYEQYF.

This chain links TRBV10-3 with TRBJ1-5, with TRBD1 identical over 9 bases. The CDR3 is 14 residues long. Looked up from germline, CDR1 is ENHRY and CDR2 is SYGVKD. V shed 6 bases, J shed 7 bases, and the junction held 7 bases outside the gene matches. For the CDR3, the DNA is TGTGCCATCAGCCAGGGACAGGGAGGCCAGCCCCAGCATTTT. Translation gives CAISQGQGGQPQHF.

The genes are TRBV5-8 and TRBJ1-4; no definite D call. Germline CDR1 is SGHTS and CDR2 is YDEGEE. CDR3 length equals 15 residues. V gave up 0 bases and J gave up 7 bases, with 13 bases separating them. For the CDR3, the DNA is TGTGCCAGCAGCTTGGTTCGGGAGGGAATTGAAAAACTGTTTTTT. Its translation is CASSLVREGIEKLFF.

For this clone: Distinct nucleotide sequences in the sample also encode this CDR3. V is TRBV5-1 and J is TRBJ1-1; no firm D call. V lost 1 base and J lost 1, with 8 bases in between. The CDR3 totals 14 residues. CDR1 is SGHRS, CDR2 YFSETQ, per germline. CDR3 sequence reads: CASSLQVENTEAFF. As DNA, the CDR3 is TGCGCCAGCAGCTTGCAGGTTGAGAACACTGAAGCTTTCTTT.

The gene calls are TRBV3-1 (or the pseudogene TRBV3-2) and TRBJ1-3; D uncertain. Trimming stripped 2 bases from V and 2 bases from J, with 13 bases between. Germline CDR1 is LGHDT and CDR2 is YNNKEL (reference sequence). This CDR3 contains 16 residues. The CDR3 reads CASSQLGGVAGNTIYF. CDR3 nucleotides: TGTGCCAGCAGCCAATTAGGAGGAGTGGCTGGAAACACCATATATTTT.

The gene calls are TRBV18 and TRBJ1-2; 12 bases are a match to TRBD1. Trimming at V came to 3 bases and at J to 8 bases, leaving 7 bases not matched to a gene. The CDR3 spans 15 residues. In germline, CDR1 is KGHSH, CDR2 LQKENI. CDR3 loop: CASSPRGQGARGYTF. CDR3 bases: TGTGCCAGCTCACCGCGGGGACAGGGGGCTAGAGGCTACACCTTC.

This chain connects TRBV4-3 to TRBJ1-5; 8 nucleotides align to TRBD1. The ends lost 4 bases at V and 5 bases at J; junction bases unmatched: 10. CDR3 size: 16 residues. The germline V gene has CDR1 LGHNA and CDR2 YSLEER. The CDR3 DNA is TGCGCCAGCAGCCTGACAGGGGCCGGTCTGGATCAGCCCCAGCATTTT. Translating gives CASSLTGAGLDQPQHF.